This TCR beta chain was sequenced during a study of OX40 agonist ivuxolimab in advanced cancers. Study context: With ivuxolimab, an agonistic anti-OX40 (CD134) antibody, patients were treated. Whole-study results and caveats: CD4+ and CD8+ T cells in blood underwent clonal expansion by week 6 at 0.1 to 3.0 mg/kg.

CDR3 size: 14 residues. Per germline, CDR1 MNHEY and CDR2 SMNVEV (reference sequence). Trimming at V came to 6 bases and at J to 5 bases, leaving 4 bases not matched to a gene. Autoimmune disease history or systemic immunosuppression meant exclusion. The method was immunoSEQ multiplex PCR; TCRdb's version includes in-frame clones alone and lacks a portion of them. The table shows about 10,000 clones, with 70% to 85% occurring only once. The count of this clone is one. The antigen is unknown. The genes are TRBV27 and TRBJ2-5, with 12 bases aligning to TRBD2. Source: CD4+ or CD8+ T cells sorted from blood, taken in a trial of the OX40 agonist ivuxolimab. The receptor's source is an adult with an advanced solid tumor such as melanoma, head and neck, liver or kidney cancer. The CDR3 region is CASRSSGRVETQYF. CDR3 nucleotide sequence: TGTGCCAGCAGATCTAGCGGGAGGGTTGAGACCCAGTACTTC.